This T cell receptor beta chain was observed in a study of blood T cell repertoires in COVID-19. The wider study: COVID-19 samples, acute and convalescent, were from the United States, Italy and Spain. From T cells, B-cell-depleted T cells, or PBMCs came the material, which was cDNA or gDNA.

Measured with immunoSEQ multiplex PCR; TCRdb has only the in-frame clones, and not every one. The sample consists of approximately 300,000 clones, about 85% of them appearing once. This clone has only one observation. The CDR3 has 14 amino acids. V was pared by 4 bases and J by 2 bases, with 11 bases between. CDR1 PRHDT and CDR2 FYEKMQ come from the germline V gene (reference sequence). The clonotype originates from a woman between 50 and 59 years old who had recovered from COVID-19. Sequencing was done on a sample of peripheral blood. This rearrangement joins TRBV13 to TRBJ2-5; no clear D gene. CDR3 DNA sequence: TGTGCCAGCAGCTCCCCGGAGAGGCAAGAGACCCAGTACTTC. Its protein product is CASSSPERQETQYF.